This TCR beta chain was retrieved from a study of cytomegalovirus exposure and HLA in healthy donors. Study context: Genotyping showed roughly 86% of almost 400 donors falling in the Caucasian-associated ancestry cluster.

In the PCR, 60 Vbeta and 13 Jbeta primers were used. The data were produced by immunoSEQ multiplex PCR, yet TCRdb's version contains in-frame clones alone and is incomplete. The sample holds about 92,000 clones, over 70% seen once. This CDR3 is built from 16 residues. With 5 bases clipped from V and 5 bases from J, the junction kept 12 bases outside the gene matches. Germline V gene data show CDR1 as SGHVS and CDR2 as FQNEAQ. The rearrangement links TRBV7-8 to TRBJ2-3; 8 bases are a match to TRBD1. The sample consisted of PBMCs. The TCR comes from a girl aged 2-10 years in good health and CMV-seropositive. The CDR3 coding sequence is TGTGCCAGCAGCGGCCGGACAGGGCTTCAGGAAGATACGCAGTATTTT. Protein: CASSGRTGLQEDTQYF.